This T cell receptor (beta chain) was recovered during a study of blood T cell repertoires in COVID-19. Across the study: There were acute and convalescent COVID-19 samples, and they came from the United States, Italy and Spain.

Here immunoSEQ multiplex PCR was the method, and the copy in TCRdb shows in-frame clones only, minus some. The table has tens of thousands of clones, 80% to 85% seen once. Sequenced material: peripheral blood. The receptor was isolated from a woman of 80 years or more with active or convalescent COVID-19.

The CDR3 loop reads CASSTRQGKYEQYF. The CDR3 DNA is TGCGCCAGCAGCACCAGACAGGGTAAATACGAGCAGTACTTC. The chain couples TRBV5-1 to TRBJ2-7, with 7 bases fitting TRBD1. Germline CDR1 reads SGHRS; CDR2 reads YFSETQ. J was trimmed by 4 bases and V by 4 bases; bases with no gene match: 8. The CDR3 loop spans 14 amino acids.